The 28 T cell receptor beta chains below come from one sample, sequenced in a study of cytomegalovirus exposure and HLA in healthy donors. Amplification used 60 Vbeta primers and 13 Jbeta primers. The assay was immunoSEQ multiplex PCR, and TCRdb's table has in-frame clones only and misses some. The sample has about 180,000 clones, around 73% seen once. The sequencing input was PBMCs. These receptors were obtained from a man aged 60 to 75 in good health and CMV-seronegative.

The CDR3 region is CASSEYGDSNQPQHF. CDR3 nucleotide sequence: TGTGCCAGCAGTGAATACGGGGATAGCAATCAGCCCCAGCATTTT. The chain is built from TRBV25-1 and TRBJ1-5; D gene ambiguous. CDR3 size: 15 residues. Germline CDR1 and CDR2: MGHDK and SYGVNS. V was shortened by 0 bases and J by 0 bases, with 6 bases between the two germline ends.

About this clone itself: The same CDR3 is also encoded by other DNA sequences in this sample. The chain couples TRBV28 to TRBJ2-7; 7 bases fit TRBD1. This CDR3 contains 13 residues. Germline CDR1 reads MDHEN; CDR2 reads SYDVKM. With 4 bases clipped from V and 4 bases from J, the junction kept 4 bases outside the gene matches. CDR3 sequence (DNA): TGTGCCAGCAGTTCGGGACAGAGATACGAGCAGTACTTC. Its translation: CASSSGQRYEQYF.

The chain uses TRBV4-3 and TRBJ2-7; 9 bases are shared with TRBD2. Looked up from germline, CDR1 is LGHNA and CDR2 is YSLEER. The ends lost 1 base at V and 4 bases at J; junction bases unmatched: 5. The CDR3 has 15 residues. CDR3 bases: TGCGCCAGCAGCCAAGTTCATAGCGGGAGTTACGAGCAGTACTTC. Translating it yields CASSQVHSGSYEQYF.

V usage is TRBV19 and J usage is TRBJ2-1; TRBD2 matches at 9 bases. J lost 7 bases, V lost 2 bases, and 9 bases had no gene match. This CDR3 region has 16 residues. Germline V gene data show CDR1 as LNHDA and CDR2 as SQIVND (reference sequence). The CDR3 is CASSITGTSPINEQFF. The CDR3 DNA is TGTGCCAGTAGTATAACCGGGACTAGCCCTATAAATGAGCAGTTCTTC.

The genes are TRBV18 and TRBJ2-5; possibly TRBD1 for D (5 bases). This CDR3 has 13 residues. CDR1 is KGHSH and CDR2 is LQKENI in the germline V gene. Trimming removed 6 bases from V and 2 bases from J, with 10 bases in between. CDR3 DNA sequence: TGTGCCAGCTCTCCTCAGGGACAAGAGACCCAGTACTTC. Amino acids: CASSPQGQETQYF.

This rearrangement joins TRBV15 to TRBJ1-1; possible D gene TRBD1, 5 bases. CDR1 and CDR2 (germline): LNHNV, YYDKDF (reference sequence). The CDR3 length is 14 residues. V was shortened by 0 bases and J by 4 bases, with 9 bases between the two germline ends. The CDR3 is CATSRDIGGTEAFF. The CDR3 coding sequence is TGTGCCACCAGCAGAGATATCGGGGGCACTGAAGCTTTCTTT.

The chain joins TRBV2 to TRBJ1-6, with D uncertain. The V gene lost 6 bases and the J gene lost 4 bases, with 10 bases spanning the gap. Germline assignment: CDR1 SNHLY and CDR2 FYNNEI. This CDR3 is built from 14 residues. This CDR3 is CASRLDGYNSPLHF. For the CDR3, the DNA is TGTGCCAGCAGACTCGACGGGTATAATTCACCCCTCCACTTT.

A note on this clone: Other DNA variants within this sample encode the same CDR3. The CDR3 sequence: CASSVASGITDTQYF. Here the CDR3 DNA reads TGTGCCAGCAGCGTAGCCAGCGGGATAACAGATACGCAGTATTTT. The J gene is TRBJ2-3, the V gene TRBV9; TRBD2 matches 7 bases. The CDR3 runs to 15 residues. J was trimmed by 3 bases and V by 0 bases; bases with no gene match: 4. Looked up from germline, CDR1 is SGDLS and CDR2 is YYNGEE.

The chain employs TRBV12-2 and TRBJ2-5; the table gives TRBD2 as D, unverified against the DNA. TRBV12-2 is designated a pseudogene. The CDR3 loop spans 15 amino acids. As DNA, the CDR3 is TGTGCAAGTCGCTCCTCCGGGGGGGACCAAGAGACCCAGTACTTC. Protein: CASRSSGGDQETQYF.

The V gene is TRBV30, the J gene TRBJ2-7; 9 positions match TRBD1. This CDR3 contains 15 residues. After removal of 0 bases from V and 2 bases from J, the junction contained 5 bases not matched to a gene. The germline V gene has CDR1 GTSNPN and CDR2 SVGIG (reference sequence). The CDR3 loop is CAWSVPDRGPYEQYF. CDR3 sequence (DNA): TGTGCCTGGAGTGTACCGGACAGGGGTCCCTACGAGCAGTACTTC.

The rearrangement links TRBV27 to TRBJ2-7, with D tentatively TRBD1 (6 bases). From germline, CDR1 is MNHEY and CDR2 SMNVEV (reference sequence). V lost 10 bases and J lost 4, with 17 bases in between. This CDR3 region has 13 residues. DNA of the CDR3: TGTGCCAAAGGGGGTCCCCTAAGGTACGAGCAGTACTTC. The encoded protein is CAKGGPLRYEQYF.

This clone has only a few counts. This CDR3 is CAIRTGSGNTIYF. CDR3 DNA sequence: TGTGCCATAAGGACAGGCTCTGGAAACACCATATATTTT. The rearrangement joins TRBV10-3 to TRBJ1-3; 7 bases agree with TRBD1. This CDR3 contains 13 residues. Germline CDR1 reads ENHRY; CDR2 reads SYGVKD. J lost 0 bases, V lost 9 bases, and 2 bases had no gene match.

This sequence joins TRBV11-3 and TRBJ2-3; 12 bases map to TRBD2. V lost 4 bases and J lost 8; bases outside the gene matches: 1. Looked up from germline, CDR1 is SGHNT and CDR2 is YENEEA. CDR3 length: 13 residues. CDR3 DNA sequence: TGTGCCAGCAGCTCTAGCGGGGGGGCTACGCAGTATTTT. Translation gives CASSSSGGATQYF.

The V and J genes are TRBV27 and TRBJ1-6; TRBD1 might be the D (5 bases). V was clipped by 3 bases and J by 8 bases, with 8 bases between them. The CDR3 spans 13 residues. CDR1 and CDR2 (germline): MNHEY, SMNVEV (reference sequence). Here the CDR3 DNA reads TGTGCCAGCAGTTTTCTAGGGGATTCACCCCTCCACTTT. The encoded protein is CASSFLGDSPLHF.

V and J are TRBV4-1 and TRBJ1-1; the D is unclear. This CDR3 spans 11 amino acids. Germline lookup yields CDR1 MGHRA and CDR2 YSYEKL. The germline V and J ends were trimmed by 4 bases and 10 bases, with 10 bases remaining between them. The DNA for the CDR3 is TGCGCCAGCAGCCCTGGCTCTGGAGCTTTCTTT. It yields the protein CASSPGSGAFF.

This rearrangement joins TRBV7-9 to TRBJ2-5, with D tentatively TRBD1 (6 bases). Trimming shortened V by 1 base and J by 4 bases, and 16 bases separated the two germline ends. CDR1 and CDR2 from the germline V gene are SEHNR and FQNEAQ (reference sequence). The CDR3 covers 16 residues. The DNA of the CDR3 is TGTGCCAGCAGCTTAGTTACAGGGAGCGTCGGAGAGACCCAGTACTTC. Protein sequence: CASSLVTGSVGETQYF.

As regards this clone: One end of the junction varies from germline; a read error may be responsible. The rearrangement links TRBV5-1 to TRBJ1-1; perhaps TRBD1 as D (6 bases). Germline CDR1 reads SGHRS; CDR2 reads YFSETQ. The CDR3 is made up of 12 amino acids. CDR3 in amino acids: CASSLRGTEAFF. For the CDR3, the DNA is TGTGCCAGCAGCTTGAGGGGGACTGAAGCTTTCTTT.

This clone was counted a single time. The chain combines TRBV14 with TRBJ1-6, with D perhaps TRBD1 (6 bases). Trimming shortened V by 0 bases and J by 9 bases, and 12 bases separated the two germline ends. Per the germline V gene, CDR1 is SGHDN and CDR2 is FVKESK. This CDR3 contains 15 residues. The CDR3 loop reads CASSQDPPGVSPLHF. The CDR3 DNA reads TGTGCCAGCAGCCAAGATCCCCCAGGGGTTTCACCCCTCCACTTT.

V usage is TRBV11-2 and J usage is TRBJ2-5; TRBD2 matches 7 bases. V lost 3 bases and J lost 5; bases outside the gene matches: 12. The CDR3 length is 16 residues. CDR1 is SGHAT and CDR2 is FQNNGV in the germline V gene. The CDR3 protein is CASSFPRVRGGETQYF. CDR3 DNA sequence: TGTGCCAGCAGCTTCCCCAGGGTCCGGGGAGGGGAGACCCAGTACTTC.

The chain has TRBV4-1 and TRBJ1-3; D is ambiguous. CDR3 length: 17 residues. Germline V gene data show CDR1 as MGHRA and CDR2 as YSYEKL. V lost 4 bases, J lost 0 bases, and 16 bases lay in between. The CDR3 nucleotides are TGCGCCAGCAGCCCCAACCCAGTAGCTAGCTCTGGAAACACCATATATTTT. Translated: CASSPNPVASSGNTIYF.

This clone appeared a single time. The chain combines TRBV28 with TRBJ2-2, with TRBD1 identical over 8 bases. From germline, CDR1 is MDHEN and CDR2 SYDVKM. CDR3 length: 17 amino acids. V was pared by 6 bases and J by 2 bases, with 11 bases of the junction left unmatched. CDR3 in amino acids: CASSHLPTGVNTGELFF. CDR3 bases: TGTGCCAGCAGCCACCTTCCGACAGGGGTTAACACCGGGGAGCTGTTTTTT.

The chain links TRBV5-1 to TRBJ2-5; a possible D gene is TRBD2 (6 bases). From germline, CDR1 is SGHRS and CDR2 YFSETQ. V was clipped by 7 bases and J by 3 bases, with 16 bases between them. CDR3 length: 14 amino acids. The CDR3 here is CASGKLAAEETQYF. CDR3 sequence (DNA): TGCGCCAGCGGAAAACTAGCCGCCGAAGAGACCCAGTACTTC.

This rearrangement joins TRBV30 to TRBJ2-2; maybe TRBD1 (5 bases). The CDR3 totals 16 residues. Germline loops: CDR1 GTSNPN, CDR2 SVGIG (reference sequence). Trimming left V 1 base short and J 2 bases short, with 14 bases between. CDR3 region: CAWSELRQINTGELFF. The CDR3 DNA is TGTGCCTGGAGTGAGCTGAGACAGATAAACACCGGGGAGCTGTTTTTT.

V gene TRBV4-1 combines with J gene TRBJ2-2, with a possible D match to TRBD2 (7 bases). The CDR3 is made up of 18 amino acids. Germline V gene data show CDR1 as MGHRA and CDR2 as YSYEKL. Trimming shortened V by 5 bases and J by 1 base, and 20 bases separated the two germline ends. This CDR3 is CASSIIRGRGRNTGELFF. Here the CDR3 DNA reads TGCGCCAGCAGCATTATTAGGGGGAGGGGTCGGAACACCGGGGAGCTGTTTTTT.

This chain links TRBV6-4 with TRBJ2-1, with 11 bases identical to TRBD2. Germline V lookup: CDR1 MRHNA, CDR2 SNTAGT. J gave up 8 bases and V 6 bases, and 12 bases lay outside the gene matches. CDR3 length: 16 residues. The CDR3 bases are TGTGCCAGCAGCGCCAAATTTAGCGGGGGGGCCGATGAGCAGTTCTTC. This encodes CASSAKFSGGADEQFF.

This chain links TRBV18 with TRBJ1-3; a weak D match, TRBD1 (5 bases). The CDR3 consists of 15 residues. Germline CDR1 reads KGHSH; CDR2 reads LQKENI. V shed 2 bases and J shed 4 bases, with 12 bases lying between them. CDR3 residues: CASSPAGTGGNTIYF. The CDR3 DNA sequence: TGTGCCAGCTCACCAGCCGGGACTGGCGGAAACACCATATATTTT. Based on the CDR3 plus reference TRBV18 and TRBJ1-3, the full variable domain is NAGVMQNPRHLVRRRGQEARLRCSPMKGHSHVYWYRQLPEEGLKFMVYLQKENIIDESGMPKERFSAEFPKEGPSILRIQQVVRGDSAAYFCASSPAGTGGNTIYFGEGSWLTVV.

The chain has TRBV5-1 and TRBJ2-1; weak D call: TRBD2 (7 bases). The V gene lost 0 bases and the J gene lost 3 bases, with 13 bases spanning the gap. CDR1 and CDR2 (germline): SGHRS, YFSETQ. The CDR3 totals 16 residues. CDR3: CASSLDGGAGYNEQFF. The CDR3 DNA is TGCGCCAGCAGCTTGGATGGGGGGGCCGGCTACAATGAGCAGTTCTTC.

On this clone: In the same sample, other DNA sequences code for this CDR3. The CDR3 protein is CASSGGASTDTQYF. The DNA of the CDR3 is TGTGCCAGCAGTGGCGGGGCTAGCACAGATACGCAGTATTTT. This chain uses TRBV6-6 with TRBJ2-3; possibly TRBD2 for D (6 bases). V gave up 5 bases and J gave up 0 bases, with 9 bases separating them. Germline V gives CDR1 MNHNY, CDR2 SVGAGI (reference sequence). This CDR3 is built from 14 residues.